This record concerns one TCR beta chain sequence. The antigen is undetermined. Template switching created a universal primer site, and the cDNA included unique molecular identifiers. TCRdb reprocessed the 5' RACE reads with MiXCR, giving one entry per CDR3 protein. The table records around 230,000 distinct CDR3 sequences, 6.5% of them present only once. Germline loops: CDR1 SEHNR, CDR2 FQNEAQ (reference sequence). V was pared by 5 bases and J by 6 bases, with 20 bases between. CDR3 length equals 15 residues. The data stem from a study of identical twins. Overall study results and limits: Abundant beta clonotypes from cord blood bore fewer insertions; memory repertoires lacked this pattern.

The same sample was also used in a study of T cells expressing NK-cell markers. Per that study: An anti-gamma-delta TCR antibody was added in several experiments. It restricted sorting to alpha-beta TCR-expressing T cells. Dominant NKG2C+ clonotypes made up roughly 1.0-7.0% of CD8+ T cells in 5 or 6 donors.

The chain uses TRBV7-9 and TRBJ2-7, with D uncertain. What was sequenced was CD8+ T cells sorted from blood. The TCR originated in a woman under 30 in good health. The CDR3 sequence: CASSPSGARAFEQYF. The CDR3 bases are TGTGCCAGCAGCCCATCAGGTGCTAGGGCTTTCGAGCAGTACTTC.